This T cell receptor beta chain was documented in a study of T cell responses to AZD1222 COVID-19 vaccine. Whole-study findings and limits: The repertoires were collected only after the peak T cell response. Just 5 or 6 AZD1222 recipients tested seropositive at baseline. Breadth and depth of Spike-specific TCRs rose after two AZD1222 doses. Unmutated variant regions reportedly attract nearly half of all spike-specific TCRs.

Data came from immunoSEQ multiplex PCR; TCRdb stores just in-frame clones and leaves some out. The data hold 120,000 to 150,000 clones, with approximately 85% observed a single time. Remarks on this clone: Antigen: not known.

This sequence originates from an adult in good health. The material was peripheral blood, obtained on day 0 of MenACWY control vaccination.

As DNA, the CDR3 is TGTGCCAGCAGCTTAGATCGGAGGGGAGCTTTCTTT. Translated: CASSLDRRGAFF. The gene calls are TRBV11-2 and TRBJ1-1; D may be TRBD1 (5 bases). CDR3 length: 12 residues. Germline V gene lookup returns CDR1 SGHAT and CDR2 FQNNGV. V dropped 0 bases and J dropped 10 bases, with 9 bases sitting between them. The variable domain in full, with the rest retrieved from reference TRBV11-2 and TRBJ1-1, is EAGVAQSPRYKIIEKRQSVAFWCNPISGHATLYWYQQILGQGPKLLIQFQNNGVVDDSQLPKDRFSAERLKGVDSTLKIQPAKLEDSAVYLCASSLDRRGAFFGQGTRLTVV.